The 32 T cell receptor beta chains below all came from one sample that was sequenced in a study of T cells in localized non-small cell lung cancer. Generated by immunoSEQ multiplex PCR, the TCRdb table keeps only in-frame clones and is missing some. The top ten hold around 19% of the sample, which has around 1,100 clones, 30% to 35% seen once. The sequencing here drew on normal lung tissue next to the tumor, taken before any cancer treatment. These receptors were obtained from a male donor aged 60 or over with stage I lung adenocarcinoma.

This sequence joins TRBV19 and TRBJ2-7, with D possibly matching TRBD1 (6 bases). In germline, CDR1 is LNHDA, CDR2 SQIVND (reference sequence). The ends were cut back, 5 bases at V and 3 bases at J, with 11 bases in the middle. The CDR3 has 13 residues. CDR3 residues: CASSPGHLYEQYF. CDR3 nucleotides: TGTGCCAGTAGTCCGGGACACCTCTACGAGCAGTACTTC. Looking up the rest from reference TRBV19 and TRBJ2-7 gives the full variable domain: DGGITQSPKYLFRKEGQNVTLSCEQNLNHDAMYWYRQDPGQGLRLIYYSQIVNDFQKGDIAEGYSVSREKKESFPLTVTSAQKNPTAFYLCASSPGHLYEQYFGPGTRLTVT.

The chain uses TRBV25-1 and TRBJ1-6; D may be TRBD1 (6 bases). Germline V CDR1 and CDR2: MGHDK, SYGVNS. The length of the CDR3 is 15 residues. Trimming cost V 1 base and J 7 bases, with 11 bases left between them. CDR3 amino acids: CASSESAGANSPLHF. CDR3 DNA sequence: TGTGCCAGCAGTGAATCGGCAGGGGCGAATTCACCCCTCCACTTT.

The chain couples TRBV6-7 to TRBJ2-6, with D hard to call. TRBV6-7 is filed as an ORF, its function uncertain. V lost 7 bases and J lost 0, with 10 bases in between. The CDR3 loop spans 15 amino acids. The DNA for the CDR3 is TGTGCCAGCATAGGACGTAGCTCTGGGGCCAACGTCCTGACTTTC. This sequence encodes CASIGRSSGANVLTF.

V is TRBV1 and J is TRBJ2-3; the tabulated D call, TRBD1, remains unverified against the DNA. TRBV1 is described as a pseudogene. This CDR3 comprises 16 residues. The CDR3 bases are TGCGCCAGCAGCCAGACCGGAGGGGGCAGGGGAGATACGCAGTATTTT. Amino acid sequence: CASSQTGGGRGDTQYF.

This clone showed up just once. This chain links TRBV19 with TRBJ2-3, with TRBD2 as a possible D gene (6 bases). V shed 7 bases and J shed 3 bases, with 17 bases lying between them. The CDR3 is 15 amino acids. Germline assignment: CDR1 LNHDA and CDR2 SQIVND (reference sequence). Here the CDR3 reads CASTTGRGRTDTQYF. The CDR3 nucleotides read TGTGCCAGTACTACAGGTCGGGGGAGGACAGATACGCAGTATTTT.

A few counts support this clone. This sequence joins TRBV11-3 and TRBJ1-1; D is possibly TRBD1 (5 bases). Looked up from germline, CDR1 is SGHNT and CDR2 is YENEEA. Trimming removed 5 bases at V and 5 bases at J, with 27 bases between. CDR3 length: 18 amino acids. CDR3 nucleotide sequence: TGTGCCAGCAGCCTGAGATACCGGACGCACAGTGGGGGAACTGAAGCTTTCTTT. Its protein product is CASSLRYRTHSGGTEAFF. Full variable domain (outside the CDR3, taken from reference TRBV11-3 and TRBJ1-1): EAGVVQSPRYKIIEKKQPVAFWCNPISGHNTLYWYLQNLGQGPELLIRYENEEAVDDSQLPKDRFSAERLKGVDSTLKIQPAELGDSAVYLCASSLRYRTHSGGTEAFFGQGTRLTVV.

This clone is large. V usage is TRBV29-1 and J usage is TRBJ1-4, with 12 bases aligning to TRBD1. The CDR3 is 13 amino acids. J lost 8 bases, V lost 7 bases, and 5 bases had no gene match. Per germline, CDR1 SQVTM and CDR2 ANQGSEA. Written as DNA, the CDR3 is TGCAGCGCCAGGGACAGGGGGCGGGAAAAACTGTTTTTT. Translated, it gives CSARDRGREKLFF. Together with reference TRBV29-1 and TRBJ1-4, the CDR3 gives the full variable domain: SAVISQKPSRDICQRGTSLTIQCQVDSQVTMMFWYRQQPGQSLTLIATANQGSEATYESGFVIDKFPISRPNLTFSTLTVSNMSPEDSSIYLCSARDRGREKLFFGSGTQLSVL.

The chain couples TRBV25-1 to TRBJ2-5; no reliable D call. Germline CDR1 reads MGHDK; CDR2 reads SYGVNS. Between the trimmed V and J ends, which lost 4 bases and 7 bases, there was a span of 13 bases. This CDR3 contains 13 residues. For the CDR3, the DNA is TGTGCCAGCAGTGCCCCCCCAGTTGGGACCCAGTACTTC. This gives the protein CASSAPPVGTQYF.

V is TRBV19 and J is TRBJ1-1; D is uncertain. Germline V gene lookup returns CDR1 LNHDA and CDR2 SQIVND (reference sequence). The CDR3 covers 12 residues. Trimming removed 3 bases from V and 5 bases from J, with 7 bases in between. CDR3 residues: CASSIYQTEAFF. CDR3 in DNA: TGTGCCAGTAGTATTTATCAAACTGAAGCTTTCTTT.

This clone was detected a few times. The chain joins TRBV11-3 to TRBJ2-7; 8 bases fit TRBD2. This CDR3 contains 16 residues. Losses at the gene ends were 4 bases for V and 3 bases for J; bases not matched to a gene: 11. Germline CDR1 is SGHNT and CDR2 is YENEEA. CDR3: CASSSWPTGLDYEQYF. The CDR3 DNA sequence: TGTGCCAGCAGCTCGTGGCCAACGGGACTAGACTACGAGCAGTACTTC.

By frequency in the sample, this clone is large. The gene calls are TRBV9 and TRBJ1-6; no reliable D call. Germline CDR1 and CDR2: SGDLS and YYNGEE. This CDR3 has 13 residues. V lost 5 bases and J lost 8, with 11 bases in between. The CDR3: CASSEAPYSPLHF. For the CDR3, the DNA is TGTGCCAGCAGTGAAGCTCCCTATTCACCCCTCCACTTT.

This clone was found once. The chain joins TRBV19 to TRBJ1-6, with 11 bases matching TRBD1. CDR1 LNHDA and CDR2 SQIVND come from the germline V gene (reference sequence). V trimming: 5 bases; J trimming: 2 bases; junction bases outside the gene matches: 8. CDR3 length: 18 amino acids. The CDR3 reads CASSARDRGSPYNSPLHF. The CDR3, as DNA: TGTGCCAGTAGTGCCCGGGACAGGGGGTCCCCCTATAATTCACCCCTCCACTTT.

The chain employs TRBV14 and TRBJ1-5; no firm D call. This CDR3 spans 12 amino acids. The V end lost 4 bases, the J end lost 4 bases, and 5 bases lay between the germline ends. Germline values: CDR1 SGHDN, CDR2 FVKESK. The CDR3 sequence: CASSRGNQPQHF. The CDR3 DNA follows: TGTGCCAGCAGCCGTGGGAATCAGCCCCAGCATTTT.

The rearrangement links TRBV19 to TRBJ2-5; no firm D call. The germline V gene has CDR1 LNHDA and CDR2 SQIVND (reference sequence). V dropped 6 bases and J dropped 5 bases, with 13 bases sitting between them. The CDR3 contains 13 residues. The CDR3 DNA reads as TGTGCCAGTAGCGTAGGTGGGTGGGAGACCCAGTACTTC. It is translated as CASSVGGWETQYF.

This clone was picked up a small number of times. This chain connects TRBV15 to TRBJ2-3; weak D call: TRBD1 (5 bases). V lost 3 bases to trimming and J lost 3 bases, with 13 bases between them. The CDR3 consists of 15 residues. Looked up from germline, CDR1 is LNHNV and CDR2 is YYDKDF (reference sequence). The CDR3 coding sequence is TGTGCCACCAGCAGGGACAACCCTAGGACAGATACGCAGTATTTT. Protein: CATSRDNPRTDTQYF. Complete variable domain (other parts from reference TRBV15 and TRBJ2-3): DAMVIQNPRYQVTQFGKPVTLSCSQTLNHNVMYWYQQKSSQAPKLLFHYYDKDFNNEADTPDNFQSRRPNTSFCFLDIRSPGLGDTAMYLCATSRDNPRTDTQYFGPGTRLTVL.

There are a few counts of this clone. Germline and junction disagree at one end, which may indicate a read error. This chain uses TRBV6-8 with TRBJ1-1, with a weak D call TRBD1 (5 bases). The CDR3 sequence is 14 residues long. Germline V gene sequence: CDR1 MNHGY, CDR2 SAAAGT. CDR3 amino acids: CASSQGHMNTEVFF. The CDR3 nucleotides are TGTGCCAGCAGCCAAGGACACATGAACACTGAAGTTTTCTTT.

As for this clone: One end of the junction fails to match germline, which may point to a read error. The rearrangement links TRBV28 to TRBJ1-5; TRBD1 matches 7 bases. The CDR3 has 16 amino acids. Germline CDR1 MDHEN, CDR2 SYDVKM. CDR3 sequence: CVSSLNRGIGNQPQHF. The CDR3 bases are TGTGTCAGCAGTTTAAACAGGGGCATTGGCAATCAGCCCCAGCATTTT. Looking up the rest from reference TRBV28 and TRBJ1-5 gives the full variable domain: DVKVTQSSRYLVKRTGEKVFLECVQDMDHENMFWYRQDPGLGLRLIYFSYDVKMKEKGDIPEGYSVSREKKERFSLILESASTNQTSMYLCVSSLNRGIGNQPQHFGDGTRLSIL.

By proportion, this clone is medium-sized (0.01 to 0.1%). V and J are TRBV7-2 and TRBJ1-2; 7 nucleotides align to TRBD1. V lost 3 bases and J lost 7; bases outside the gene matches: 5. The CDR3 consists of 13 residues. Germline V gene lookup returns CDR1 SGHTA and CDR2 FQGNSA. CDR3 nucleotide sequence: TGTGCCAGCAGCTTCAGACAGGGTAGTGGCTACACCTTC. Translating gives CASSFRQGSGYTF.

This clone was seen more than once but under ten times. This chain connects TRBV9 to TRBJ1-3, with D possibly being TRBD1 (5 bases). Germline lookup yields CDR1 SGDLS and CDR2 YYNGEE. The CDR3 covers 14 residues. V was clipped by 6 bases and J by 0 bases, with 10 bases between them. Here the CDR3 reads CASNFRGSGNTIYF. The CDR3, as DNA: TGTGCCAGCAACTTTAGGGGCTCTGGAAACACCATATATTTT.

The gene calls are TRBV19 and TRBJ2-1; D is possibly TRBD1 (6 bases). CDR3 length equals 14 residues. Looked up from germline, CDR1 is LNHDA and CDR2 is SQIVND (reference sequence). Trimming pared 10 bases from V and 0 bases from J, leaving 13 bases between. CDR3: CAIRDTGSYNEQFF. The CDR3 nucleotides are TGTGCCATCCGGGACACCGGCTCCTACAATGAGCAGTTCTTC.

This clone was counted between two and nine times. The chain combines TRBV9 with TRBJ2-3, with D perhaps matching TRBD1 (6 bases). CDR3 length equals 14 residues. Per the germline V gene, CDR1 is SGDLS and CDR2 is YYNGEE. Trimming left V 5 bases short and J 2 bases short, with 12 bases between. CDR3: CASRYRTVTDTQYF. The CDR3 coding sequence is TGTGCCAGCAGGTATCGGACAGTCACAGATACGCAGTATTTT.

The chain has TRBV6-7 and TRBJ2-5; 14 bases fit TRBD2. TRBV6-7 is noted as an ORF with a role that remains uncertain. Losses at the gene ends were 7 bases for V and 4 bases for J; bases not matched to a gene: 5. This CDR3 spans 15 amino acids. Here the CDR3 reads CASISGLAGVETQYF. The CDR3, as DNA: TGTGCCAGCATTTCGGGACTAGCGGGGGTAGAGACCCAGTACTTC.

The gene calls are TRBV5-1 and TRBJ1-1; D is perhaps TRBD1 (5 bases). Trimming took off 0 bases at V and 0 bases at J, with 9 bases between the two ends. From germline, CDR1 is SGHRS and CDR2 YFSETQ. This CDR3 is 15 amino acids long. CDR3 residues: CASSLAGTMNTEAFF. The DNA of the CDR3 is TGCGCCAGCAGCTTGGCAGGGACCATGAACACTGAAGCTTTCTTT. The full variable domain, rest sourced from reference TRBV5-1 and TRBJ1-1, is KAGVTQTPRYLIKTRGQQVTLSCSPISGHRSVSWYQQTPGQGLQFLFEYFSETQRNKGNFPGRFSGRQFSNSRSEMNVSTLELGDSALYLCASSLAGTMNTEAFFGQGTRLTVV.

The rearrangement joins TRBV15 to TRBJ2-1; tentatively, D is TRBD1 (6 bases). The CDR3 loop spans 15 amino acids. CDR1 LNHNV and CDR2 YYDKDF come from the germline V gene (reference sequence). Trimming stripped 3 bases from V and 0 bases from J, with 9 bases between. DNA of the CDR3: TGTGCCACCAGCAGGGCACAGGGCTCCTACAATGAGCAGTTCTTC. Its translation: CATSRAQGSYNEQFF.

The chain recombines TRBV6-8 with TRBJ2-5; no reliable D call. Germline CDR1 and CDR2: MNHGY and SAAAGT. This CDR3 has 12 residues. Between the trimmed V and J ends, which lost 2 bases and 2 bases, there was a span of 3 bases. CDR3 coding DNA: TGTGCCAGCAGTTACCTACAAGAGACCCAGTACTTC. It yields the protein CASSYLQETQYF.

This clone has a handful of counts. The genes are TRBV11-3 and TRBJ1-1; D may be TRBD1 (5 bases). The CDR3 extends over 15 amino acids. Germline loops: CDR1 SGHNT, CDR2 YENEEA. Trimming took off 5 bases at V and 3 bases at J, with 16 bases between the two ends. The DNA for the CDR3 is TGTGCCAGCAGCCCCCGCGGGGCGGGCTACACTGAAGCTTTCTTT. This translates into CASSPRGAGYTEAFF.

With respect to this clone: Germline and junction disagree at one end, which may indicate a read error. The rearrangement links TRBV6-8 to TRBJ1-3; D remains unclear. The CDR3 runs 12 residues. CDR1 and CDR2 (germline): MNHGY, SAAAGT. The chain's CDR3 is CASSDSIGTIYF. CDR3 bases: TGTGCCAGCAGTGACTCGATCGGCACCATATATTTT.

V usage is TRBV29-1 and J usage is TRBJ2-2; 10 bases align to TRBD1. J gave up 7 bases and V 7 bases, and 3 bases lay outside the gene matches. The CDR3 has 12 amino acids. Germline assignment: CDR1 SQVTM and CDR2 ANQGSEA. This chain's CDR3 is CSAGTGDGELFF. The CDR3 DNA reads TGCAGCGCAGGGACAGGGGACGGGGAGCTGTTTTTT.

Details on this clone: The same CDR3 can be traced to other DNA sequences in this sample. The chain carries TRBV28 and TRBJ1-1; 7 bases fit TRBD1. The V segment lost 7 bases and the J segment 4 bases; nucleotides outside the gene matches: 3. Germline CDR1 MDHEN, CDR2 SYDVKM. This CDR3 region has 12 residues. The CDR3 here is CASTDRATEAFF. The CDR3 DNA follows: TGTGCCAGCACCGACAGGGCCACTGAAGCTTTCTTT.

The chain carries TRBV14 and TRBJ2-1, with 8 bases lining up with TRBD1. The CDR3 covers 17 residues. The germline V gene has CDR1 SGHDN and CDR2 FVKESK. V dropped 1 base and J dropped 10; count of bases not matched to a gene: 15. The CDR3 nucleotides are TGTGCCAGCAGCCAAGCTTACCGGACAGGGTCCCGGAGGGAGCAGTTCTTC. It specifies CASSQAYRTGSRREQFF. Together with reference TRBV14 and TRBJ2-1, the CDR3 gives the full variable domain: EAGVTQFPSHSVIEKGQTVTLRCDPISGHDNLYWYRRVMGKEIKFLLHFVKESKQDESGMPNNRFLAERTGGTYSTLKVQPAELEDSGVYFCASSQAYRTGSRREQFFGPGTRLTVL.

The chain combines TRBV19 with TRBJ2-7; D not certain. Germline values: CDR1 LNHDA, CDR2 SQIVND (reference sequence). Trimming left V 1 base short and J 0 bases short, with 10 bases between. CDR3 length: 15 residues. CDR3: CASSIGPSSSYEQYF. The DNA for the CDR3 is TGTGCCAGTAGTATAGGACCCTCGAGCTCCTACGAGCAGTACTTC.

This clone is labeled large. J is TRBJ1-6 and V is TRBV6-8, with 7 bases identical to TRBD1. With V trimmed by 7 bases and J by 10 bases, 10 bases remained unmatched. The CDR3 sequence is 14 residues long. Germline CDR1 MNHGY, CDR2 SAAAGT. CDR3 bases: TGTGCCAGCACCAGACAGGGTCAAATGTCACCCCTCCACTTT. It specifies CASTRQGQMSPLHF.